Shown below are 16 T cell receptor beta chains from a single sample sequenced in a study of post-analysis software for immune sequencing data. Study-level points and caveats: When patients were compared with controls, about 5 TRBV segments were more frequent, TRBV5-6, TRBV5-1 and TRBV20-1 among them.

These receptors are not linked to any known antigen. Each TCR beta cDNA library carried unique molecular identifiers. From the PCR reads, TCRdb called clonotypes with MiXCR, one entry per CDR3 protein. The table includes a few hundred thousand distinct CDR3 sequences, approximately 46% detected once. The sequenced sample consisted of blood. All receptors derive from a girl aged 5-17 years with multiple sclerosis.

The genes are TRBV7-3 and TRBJ2-1; the D is unclear. CDR1 and CDR2 (germline): SGHTA, FQGTGA. V was pared by 3 bases and J by 7 bases, with 10 bases between. The CDR3 is 13 amino acids. The CDR3 protein is CASSFASRNEQFF. The CDR3 bases are TGTGCCAGCAGCTTTGCTTCGAGGAATGAGCAGTTCTTC.

This clonotype was observed many times. The genes are TRBV27 and TRBJ2-7; D not resolved. Germline V gene sequence: CDR1 MNHEY, CDR2 SMNVEV (reference sequence). The CDR3 has 12 amino acids. Trimming removed 5 bases from V and 5 bases from J, with 10 bases in between. CDR3 protein: CASSLGRDEQYF. Here the CDR3 DNA reads TGTGCCAGCAGTCTTGGACGGGACGAGCAGTACTTC.

This rearrangement joins TRBV20-1 to TRBJ1-2, with 11 nucleotides matching TRBD1. With 6 bases clipped from V and 4 bases from J, the junction kept 10 bases outside the gene matches. Germline assignment: CDR1 DFQATT and CDR2 SNEGSKA (reference sequence). The CDR3 is made up of 15 amino acids. The CDR3 DNA is TGCAGTGCCCGGACAGGGGGCGACTCCCTCTATGGCTACACCTTC. As protein: CSARTGGDSLYGYTF.

This chain links TRBV6-1 with TRBJ2-1; 11 bases fit TRBD2. The V and J ends lost 2 bases and 3 bases, in that order; junction bases with no gene match: 3. Germline V gene lookup returns CDR1 MNHNS and CDR2 SASEGT. The CDR3 length is 16 residues. This CDR3 reads CASSESGLAVYNEQFF. The CDR3 nucleotides are TGTGCCAGCAGTGAATCGGGACTAGCGGTCTACAATGAGCAGTTCTTC.

This clonotype appeared many times. V gene TRBV7-3 combines with J gene TRBJ2-7; D is unresolved. Trimming removed 3 bases from V and 4 bases from J, with 10 bases in between. The germline CDR1 and CDR2 sequences are SGHTA and FQGTGA. This CDR3 has 13 residues. CDR3 in amino acids: CASSFLVQYEQYF. CDR3 DNA sequence: TGTGCCAGCAGCTTCCTAGTCCAATACGAGCAGTACTTC.

This clonotype was seen a few times. This rearrangement joins TRBV7-9 to TRBJ2-7, with D tentatively TRBD1 or TRBD2 (5 bases each). Trimming shortened V by 0 bases and J by 2 bases, and 11 bases separated the two germline ends. The CDR3 is made up of 15 amino acids. The germline V gene has CDR1 SEHNR and CDR2 FQNEAQ (reference sequence). The CDR3 spells CASSLAARDPYEQYF. CDR3 nucleotide sequence: TGTGCCAGCAGCTTAGCGGCCAGGGACCCCTACGAGCAGTACTTC.

Only a few counts were recorded for this clonotype. The chain is built from TRBV7-9 and TRBJ1-2; D not resolved. The germline CDR1 and CDR2 sequences are SEHNR and FQNEAQ (reference sequence). V lost 1 base and J lost 5, with 11 bases in between. The CDR3 sequence is 14 residues long. The CDR3 loop is CASSLGTDVYGYTF. CDR3 coding DNA: TGTGCCAGCAGCTTAGGGACTGACGTATATGGCTACACCTTC.

This clonotype turned up a few times. The chain carries TRBV4-3 and TRBJ2-7; possibly TRBD1 for D (7 bases). The CDR3 runs 16 residues. The germline CDR1 and CDR2 sequences are LGHNA and YSLEER. The V end was cut by 0 bases, the J end by 4 bases, with 16 bases between. CDR3 in DNA: TGCGCCAGCAGCCAAGATCAGGGGGGAGGTTTTTACGAGCAGTACTTC. Translating gives CASSQDQGGGFYEQYF.

This sequence joins TRBV9 and TRBJ2-7, with 9 bases that match TRBD1. This CDR3 spans 16 amino acids. V was pared by 4 bases and J by 6 bases, with 14 bases of the junction left unmatched. The germline CDR1 and CDR2 sequences are SGDLS and YYNGEE. The DNA of the CDR3 is TGTGCCAGCAGCCCCACCTCGAGGACAGGGGTATTCGAGCAGTACTTC. Translation: CASSPTSRTGVFEQYF. Variable domain in full (rest from reference TRBV9 and TRBJ2-7): DSGVTQTPKHLITATGQRVTLRCSPRSGDLSVYWYQQSLDQGLQFLIQYYNGEERAKGNILERFSAQQFPDLHSELNLSSLELGDSALYFCASSPTSRTGVFEQYFGPGTRLTVT.

The rearrangement uses TRBV12-3 or TRBV12-4 and TRBJ1-1; TRBD1 is a possible D gene (5 bases). Trimming left V 0 bases short and J 4 bases short, with 6 bases between. The length of the CDR3 is 13 residues. The CDR3 sequence is CASSLARATEAFF. The CDR3 DNA reads as TGTGCCAGCAGTTTAGCCAGGGCCACTGAAGCTTTCTTT.

This clonotype was counted many times. V and J are TRBV5-1 and TRBJ1-1; 7 bases map to TRBD1. Germline loops: CDR1 SGHRS, CDR2 YFSETQ. With 5 bases clipped from V and 0 bases from J, the junction kept 10 bases outside the gene matches. This CDR3 spans 16 amino acids. CDR3 sequence: CASRKQGRTMNTEAFF. CDR3 nucleotide sequence: TGCGCCAGCAGAAAACAGGGGCGCACGATGAACACTGAAGCTTTCTTT.

As DNA, the CDR3 is TGCAGTGCTAGAGCCCCTAGCGGGACCTTCTTACCCCTCTACGAGCAGTACTTC. It encodes CSARAPSGTFLPLYEQYF. The rearrangement uses TRBV20-1 and TRBJ2-4; TRBD2 agrees at 9 bases. The end of the DNA is better explained by TRBJ2-7, so the J call may be wrong. Germline V gene sequence: CDR1 DFQATT, CDR2 SNEGSKA (reference sequence). The CDR3 is made up of 18 amino acids.

The chain links TRBV20-1 to TRBJ2-7, with D maybe TRBD1 (5 bases). The CDR3 runs 13 residues. Trimming stripped 1 base from V and 3 bases from J, with 10 bases between. CDR1 and CDR2 from the germline V gene are DFQATT and SNEGSKA (reference sequence). As DNA, the CDR3 is TGCAGTGCTAGAGGACAGATGGACTACGAGCAGTACTTC. Encoded protein: CSARGQMDYEQYF.

The rearrangement links TRBV28 to TRBJ2-7; TRBD2 matches at 13 bases. With 3 bases clipped from V and 3 bases from J, the junction kept 5 bases outside the gene matches. Germline CDR1 is MDHEN and CDR2 is SYDVKM. The CDR3 contains 16 residues. The CDR3 loop reads CASSLPRLAGGYEQYF. In DNA, the CDR3 is TGTGCCAGCAGTTTGCCGCGACTAGCGGGGGGCTACGAGCAGTACTTC.

In regard to this clonotype: Germline is not matched at one junction end, which may reflect a read error. This chain connects TRBV5-1 to TRBJ2-6; either TRBD1 or TRBD2 may supply D (5 bases each). This CDR3 comprises 14 residues. The germline V gene encodes CDR1 SGHRS and CDR2 YFSETQ. The CDR3 coding sequence is TGCGCCAGCAGCTTGAACCCCGGGGCCAACGTCCGGACTTTC. Protein: CASSLNPGANVRTF.

The table lists this clonotype with a few counts. The CDR3 sequence: CASSRSTGNTEAFF. The CDR3 nucleotides read TGTGCCAGCAGCCGTTCGACAGGGAACACTGAAGCTTTCTTT. V usage is TRBV7-2 and J usage is TRBJ1-1, with a tentative D call TRBD1 (6 bases). V was trimmed by 5 bases and J by 1 base, leaving 11 bases between them. This CDR3 has 14 amino acids. Germline V gives CDR1 SGHTA, CDR2 FQGNSA.